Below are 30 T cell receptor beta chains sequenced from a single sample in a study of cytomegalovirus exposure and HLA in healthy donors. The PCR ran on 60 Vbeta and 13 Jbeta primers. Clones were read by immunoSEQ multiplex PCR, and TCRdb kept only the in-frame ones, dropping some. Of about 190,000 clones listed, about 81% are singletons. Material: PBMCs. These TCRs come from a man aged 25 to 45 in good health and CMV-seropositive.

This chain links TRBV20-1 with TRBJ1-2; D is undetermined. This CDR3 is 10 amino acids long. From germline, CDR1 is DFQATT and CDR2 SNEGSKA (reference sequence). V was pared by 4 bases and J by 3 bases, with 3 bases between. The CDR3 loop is CSATDYGYTF. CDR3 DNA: TGCAGTGCTACAGACTATGGCTACACCTTC.

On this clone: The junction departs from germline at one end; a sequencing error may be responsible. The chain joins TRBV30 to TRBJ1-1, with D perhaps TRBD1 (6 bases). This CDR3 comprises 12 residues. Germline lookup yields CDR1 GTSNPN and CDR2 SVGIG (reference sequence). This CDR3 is CAWSLSGTPFRF. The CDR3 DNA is TGTGCCTGGAGTCTCTCCGGGACACCATTCCGGTTT.

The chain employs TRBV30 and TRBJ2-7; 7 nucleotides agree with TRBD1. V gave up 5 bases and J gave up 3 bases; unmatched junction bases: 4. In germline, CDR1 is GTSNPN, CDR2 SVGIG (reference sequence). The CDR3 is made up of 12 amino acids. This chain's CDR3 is CAWSPGGYEQYF. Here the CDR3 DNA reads TGTGCCTGGTCCCCAGGGGGCTACGAGCAGTACTTC.

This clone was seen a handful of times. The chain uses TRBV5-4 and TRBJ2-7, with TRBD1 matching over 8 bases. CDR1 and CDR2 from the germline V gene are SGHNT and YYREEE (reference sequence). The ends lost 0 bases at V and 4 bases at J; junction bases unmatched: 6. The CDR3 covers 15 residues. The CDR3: CASSLGQGATYEQYF. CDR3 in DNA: TGTGCCAGCAGCTTGGGCCAGGGGGCCACTTACGAGCAGTACTTC.

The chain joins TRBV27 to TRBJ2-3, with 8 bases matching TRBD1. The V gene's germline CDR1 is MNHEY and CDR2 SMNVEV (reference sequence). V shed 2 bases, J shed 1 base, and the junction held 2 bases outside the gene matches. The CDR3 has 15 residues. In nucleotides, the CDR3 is TGTGCCAGCAGTTTAATCAGGGGGCGCACAGATACGCAGTATTTT. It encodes CASSLIRGRTDTQYF.

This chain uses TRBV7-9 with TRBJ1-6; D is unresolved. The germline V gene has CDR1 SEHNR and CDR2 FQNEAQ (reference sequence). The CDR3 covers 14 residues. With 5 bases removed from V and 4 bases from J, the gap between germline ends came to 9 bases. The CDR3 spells CASSPGEYNSPLHF. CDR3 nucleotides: TGTGCCAGCAGCCCCGGGGAATATAATTCACCCCTCCACTTT.

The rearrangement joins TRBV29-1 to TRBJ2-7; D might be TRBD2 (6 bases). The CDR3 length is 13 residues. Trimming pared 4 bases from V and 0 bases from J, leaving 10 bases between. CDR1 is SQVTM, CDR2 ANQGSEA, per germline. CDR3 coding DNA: TGCAGCGTTGTAGCGGCCAGCTCCTACGAGCAGTACTTC. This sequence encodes CSVVAASSYEQYF.

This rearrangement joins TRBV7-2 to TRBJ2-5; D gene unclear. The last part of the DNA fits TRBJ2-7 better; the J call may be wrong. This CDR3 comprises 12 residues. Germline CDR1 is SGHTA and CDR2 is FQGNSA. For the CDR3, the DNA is TGTGCCAGCAGCTACCGACAAGGCGAGCAGTACTTC. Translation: CASSYRQGEQYF.

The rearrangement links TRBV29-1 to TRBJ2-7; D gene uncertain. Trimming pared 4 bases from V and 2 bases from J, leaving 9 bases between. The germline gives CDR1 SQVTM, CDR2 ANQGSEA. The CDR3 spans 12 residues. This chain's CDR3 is CSVGEVAYEQYF. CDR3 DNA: TGCAGCGTTGGTGAAGTAGCCTACGAGCAGTACTTC.

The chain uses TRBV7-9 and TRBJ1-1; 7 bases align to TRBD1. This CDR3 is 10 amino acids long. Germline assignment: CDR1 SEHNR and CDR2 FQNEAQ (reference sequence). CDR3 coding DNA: TGTGCTACAGGGGAAGCTGAAGCTTTCTTT. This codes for CATGEAEAFF.

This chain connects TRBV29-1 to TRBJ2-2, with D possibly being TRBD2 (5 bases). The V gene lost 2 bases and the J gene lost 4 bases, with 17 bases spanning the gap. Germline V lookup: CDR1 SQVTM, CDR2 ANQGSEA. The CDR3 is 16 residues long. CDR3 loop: CSVEFGGVSGTGELFF. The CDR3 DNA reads TGCAGCGTTGAATTTGGAGGAGTTTCGGGCACCGGGGAGCTGTTTTTT.

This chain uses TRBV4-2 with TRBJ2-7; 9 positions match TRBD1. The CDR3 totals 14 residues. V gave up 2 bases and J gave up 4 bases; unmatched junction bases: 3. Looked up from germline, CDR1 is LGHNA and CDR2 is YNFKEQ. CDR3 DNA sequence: TGTGCCAGCAGCCAAAGGGACAGGGTTTACGAGCAGTACTTC. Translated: CASSQRDRVYEQYF.

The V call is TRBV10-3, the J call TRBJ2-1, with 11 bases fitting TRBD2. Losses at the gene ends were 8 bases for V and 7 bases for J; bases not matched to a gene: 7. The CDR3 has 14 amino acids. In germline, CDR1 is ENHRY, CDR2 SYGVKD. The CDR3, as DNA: TGTGCCATCTTAGCGGGGGGGCTTGGGAATGAGCAGTTCTTC. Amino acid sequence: CAILAGGLGNEQFF.

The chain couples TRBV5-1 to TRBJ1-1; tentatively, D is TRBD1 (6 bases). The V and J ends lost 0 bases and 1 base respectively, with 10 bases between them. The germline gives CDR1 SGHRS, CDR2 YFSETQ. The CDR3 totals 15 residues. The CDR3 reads CASSLGSRGNTEAFF. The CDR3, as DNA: TGCGCCAGCAGCTTGGGTAGCAGGGGGAACACTGAAGCTTTCTTT.

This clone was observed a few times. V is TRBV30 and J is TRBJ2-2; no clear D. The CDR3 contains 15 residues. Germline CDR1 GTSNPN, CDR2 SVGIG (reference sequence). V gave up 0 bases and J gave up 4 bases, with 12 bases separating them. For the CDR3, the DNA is TGTGCCTGGAGTGTATCGAGACTCTCCACCGGGGAGCTGTTTTTT. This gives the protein CAWSVSRLSTGELFF.

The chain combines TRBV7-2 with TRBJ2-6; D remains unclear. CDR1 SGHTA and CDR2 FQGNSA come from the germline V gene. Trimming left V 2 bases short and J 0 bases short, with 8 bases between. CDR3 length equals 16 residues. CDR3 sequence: CASSLQVSSGANVLTF. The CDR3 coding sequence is TGTGCCAGCAGCTTACAGGTCAGCTCTGGGGCCAACGTCCTGACTTTC.

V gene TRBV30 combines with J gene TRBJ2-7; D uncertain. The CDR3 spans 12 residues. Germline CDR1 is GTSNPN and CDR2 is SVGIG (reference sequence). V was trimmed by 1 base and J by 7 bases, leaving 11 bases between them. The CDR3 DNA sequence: TGTGCCTGGAGTGGAGCTGCCCTTGAGCAGTACTTC. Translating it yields CAWSGAALEQYF.

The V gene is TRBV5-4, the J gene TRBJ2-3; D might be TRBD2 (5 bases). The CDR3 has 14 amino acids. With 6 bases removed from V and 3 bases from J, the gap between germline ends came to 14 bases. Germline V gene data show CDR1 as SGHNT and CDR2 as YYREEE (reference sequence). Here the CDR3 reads CASTQEEATDTQYF. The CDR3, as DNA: TGTGCCAGCACGCAAGAGGAGGCTACAGATACGCAGTATTTT.

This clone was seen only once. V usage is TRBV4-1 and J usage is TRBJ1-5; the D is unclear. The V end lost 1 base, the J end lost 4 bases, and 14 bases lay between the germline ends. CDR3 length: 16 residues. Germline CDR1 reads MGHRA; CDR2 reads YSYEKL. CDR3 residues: CASSQVPGVGNQPQHF. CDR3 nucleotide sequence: TGCGCCAGCAGCCAAGTGCCGGGAGTGGGAAATCAGCCCCAGCATTTT.

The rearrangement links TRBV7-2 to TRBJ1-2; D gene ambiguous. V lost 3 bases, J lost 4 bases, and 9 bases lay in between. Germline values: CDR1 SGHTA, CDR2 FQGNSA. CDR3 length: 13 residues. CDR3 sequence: CASSLEGGYGYTF. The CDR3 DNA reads TGTGCCAGCAGCTTGGAGGGAGGCTATGGCTACACCTTC.

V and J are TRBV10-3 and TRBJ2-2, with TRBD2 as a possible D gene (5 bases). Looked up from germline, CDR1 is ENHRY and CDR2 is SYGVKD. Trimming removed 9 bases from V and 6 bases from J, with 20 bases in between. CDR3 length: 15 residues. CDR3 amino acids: CAMSSGEINAGELFF. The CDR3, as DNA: TGTGCCATGTCATCTGGGGAGATAAATGCCGGGGAGCTGTTTTTT.

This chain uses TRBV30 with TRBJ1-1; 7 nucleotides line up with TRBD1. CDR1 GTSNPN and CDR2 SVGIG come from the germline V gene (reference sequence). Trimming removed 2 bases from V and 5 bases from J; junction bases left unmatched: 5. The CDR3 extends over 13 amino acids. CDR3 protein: CAWSQGVGTEAFF. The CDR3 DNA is TGTGCCTGGAGTCAGGGGGTGGGTACTGAAGCTTTCTTT.

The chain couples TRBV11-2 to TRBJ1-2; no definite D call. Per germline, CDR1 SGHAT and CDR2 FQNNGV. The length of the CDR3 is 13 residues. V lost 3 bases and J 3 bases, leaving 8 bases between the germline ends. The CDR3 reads CASSFDIDYGYTF. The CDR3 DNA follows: TGTGCCAGCAGCTTCGACATCGACTATGGCTACACCTTC. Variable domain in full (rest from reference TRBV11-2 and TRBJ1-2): EAGVAQSPRYKIIEKRQSVAFWCNPISGHATLYWYQQILGQGPKLLIQFQNNGVVDDSQLPKDRFSAERLKGVDSTLKIQPAKLEDSAVYLCASSFDIDYGYTFGSGTRLTVV.

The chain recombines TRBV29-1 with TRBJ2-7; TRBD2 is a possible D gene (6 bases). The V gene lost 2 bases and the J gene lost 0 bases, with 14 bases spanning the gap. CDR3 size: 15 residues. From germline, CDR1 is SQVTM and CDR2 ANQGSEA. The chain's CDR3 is CSVELSSGYSYEQYF. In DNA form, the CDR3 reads TGCAGCGTTGAATTATCCAGCGGGTACTCCTACGAGCAGTACTTC.

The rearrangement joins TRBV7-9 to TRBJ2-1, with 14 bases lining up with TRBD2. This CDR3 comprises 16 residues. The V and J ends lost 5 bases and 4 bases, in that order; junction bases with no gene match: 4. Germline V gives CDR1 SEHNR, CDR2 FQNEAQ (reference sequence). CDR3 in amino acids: CASSGTSGRTYNEQFF. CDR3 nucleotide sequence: TGTGCCAGCAGCGGGACTAGCGGGAGAACTTACAATGAGCAGTTCTTC.

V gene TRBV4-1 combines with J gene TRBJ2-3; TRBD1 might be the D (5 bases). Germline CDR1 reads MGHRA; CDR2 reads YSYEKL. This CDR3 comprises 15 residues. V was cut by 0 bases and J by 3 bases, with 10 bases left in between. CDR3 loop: CASSQEGKGTDTQYF. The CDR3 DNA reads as TGCGCCAGCAGCCAAGAGGGCAAGGGGACAGATACGCAGTATTTT.

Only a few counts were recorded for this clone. CDR3: CASSPRTEGYEQYF. CDR3 DNA: TGTGCCAGCTCACCACGGACAGAAGGCTACGAGCAGTACTTC. This chain connects TRBV18 to TRBJ2-7; maybe TRBD1 (6 bases). Trimming took 1 base from V and 3 from J, leaving 10 bases between them. Germline V gene sequence: CDR1 KGHSH, CDR2 LQKENI. The CDR3 is made up of 14 amino acids.

The CDR3 DNA is TGTGCCAGCAGCTCTCCTGAAGCGGGTTCAGAAGGGACCCAGTACTTC. Amino acid sequence: CASSSPEAGSEGTQYF. The V gene is TRBV11-2, the J gene TRBJ2-5; D perhaps matches TRBD2 (6 bases). V was pared by 4 bases and J by 7 bases, with 22 bases between. This CDR3 spans 16 amino acids. CDR1 and CDR2 (germline): SGHAT, FQNNGV. The whole variable domain, filled in from reference TRBV11-2 and TRBJ2-5, reads EAGVAQSPRYKIIEKRQSVAFWCNPISGHATLYWYQQILGQGPKLLIQFQNNGVVDDSQLPKDRFSAERLKGVDSTLKIQPAKLEDSAVYLCASSSPEAGSEGTQYFGPGTRLLVL.

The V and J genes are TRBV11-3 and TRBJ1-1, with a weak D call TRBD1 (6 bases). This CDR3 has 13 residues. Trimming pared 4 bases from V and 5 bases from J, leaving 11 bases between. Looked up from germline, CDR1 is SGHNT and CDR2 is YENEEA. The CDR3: CASSSTGWTEAFF. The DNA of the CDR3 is TGTGCCAGCAGCTCCACAGGGTGGACTGAAGCTTTCTTT. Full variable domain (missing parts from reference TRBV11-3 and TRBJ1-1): EAGVVQSPRYKIIEKKQPVAFWCNPISGHNTLYWYLQNLGQGPELLIRYENEEAVDDSQLPKDRFSAERLKGVDSTLKIQPAELGDSAVYLCASSSTGWTEAFFGQGTRLTVV.

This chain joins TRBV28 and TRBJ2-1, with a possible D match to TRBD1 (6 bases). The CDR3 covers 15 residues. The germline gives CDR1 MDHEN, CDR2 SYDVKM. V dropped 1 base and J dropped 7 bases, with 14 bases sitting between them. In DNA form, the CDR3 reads TGTGCCAGCAGTTTATTGGGGCCAGGGGAGAATGAGCAGTTCTTC. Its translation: CASSLLGPGENEQFF.